This TCR beta chain was documented in a study of OX40 agonist ivuxolimab in advanced cancers. Study-wide context: Prior checkpoint blockade (anti-PD-1, anti-PD-L1 or anti-CTLA-4) was permitted; about 40% had it. Study observations and caveats: Among T cells, CD8+ cells averaged more expanded clones than CD4+ cells. Partial responders at 0.1-3.0 mg/kg showed near-lowest clonal expansion.

With regard to this clone: Its target is not known.

The CDR3 is made up of 13 amino acids. Germline CDR1 is MNHEY and CDR2 is SVGAGI. V dropped 6 bases and J dropped 4 bases, with 10 bases sitting between them. The repertoire was sequenced with immunoSEQ multiplex PCR; TCRdb's copy has only in-frame clones and lacks some. Among about 59,000 clones, 82% were seen once, and the ten largest hold around 0.47%. V is TRBV6-5 and J is TRBJ1-5; unclear D gene. The TCR sequence derives from an adult with an advanced solid tumor such as melanoma, head and neck, liver or kidney cancer. This material consisted of CD4+ or CD8+ T cells sorted from blood, taken in a trial of the OX40 agonist ivuxolimab. Written as DNA, the CDR3 is TGTGCCAGCAGCTATGAGAGGAATCAGCCCCAGCATTTT. Encoded protein: CASSYERNQPQHF.